The 5 T cell receptor beta chains below all came from one sample that was sequenced in a study of blood T cells in healthy people across ages (dated by TCRdb to about 2015). Receptor libraries were prepared by 5' RACE. This sample was sequenced with an Illumina HiSeq 2500. The second PCR ran for roughly 7 to 12 cycles and used a J-beta primer mix along with a sample-barcoded 5' primer. TCRdb passed the public sequencing reads through fastp at Q25 and MiXCR, retaining productive beta sequences. Every CDR3 protein is listed once, alongside the most common genes and DNA of its rows. In all, the sample holds approximately 690,000 distinct CDR3 sequences, and approximately 40% of those were seen once. The ten largest clones add up to about 30% of the sample. The sequenced sample consisted of blood. The receptor set was obtained from a man at least 80 years old in good health.

This clonotype was seen only a few times. This sequence joins TRBV20-1 and TRBJ2-1; possible D gene TRBD2, 6 bases. V shed 0 bases and J shed 0 bases, with 24 bases lying between them. Germline values: CDR1 DFQATT, CDR2 SNEGSKA (reference sequence). The CDR3 runs to 20 residues. The CDR3 here is CSARDLWDSYSTSSYNEQFF. The CDR3 DNA follows: TGCAGTGCTAGAGATCTATGGGACTCCTATTCAACTAGCTCCTACAATGAGCAGTTCTTC.

CDR3 amino acids: CSAQRGGYNEQFF. The CDR3, as DNA: TGCAGCGCACAGCGGGGGGGGTACAATGAGCAGTTCTTC. The chain carries TRBV29-1 and TRBJ2-1; 10 bases agree with TRBD2. This CDR3 contains 13 residues. V lost 7 bases to trimming and J lost 4 bases; unmatched junction nucleotides: 4. CDR1 is SQVTM, CDR2 ANQGSEA, per germline.

This clonotype occurred a few times. This chain connects TRBV7-9 to TRBJ2-1; D gene unclear. CDR1 and CDR2 (germline): SEHNR, FQNEAQ (reference sequence). Trimming removed 2 bases from V and 4 bases from J, with 12 bases in between. The CDR3 runs to 15 residues. The CDR3 spells CASSLRGNLYNEQFF. The CDR3 DNA reads TGTGCCAGCAGCTTAAGAGGAAACTTATACAATGAGCAGTTCTTC.

This clonotype occurred a few times. The chain uses TRBV21-1 and TRBJ2-1; TRBD2 is the table's D call and was not checked against the DNA. TRBV21-1 is a pseudogene locus. This CDR3 contains 16 residues. CDR3 DNA sequence: TGTGCCAGCAGCGGTACGCGGGTAAGGGTATACAATGAGCAGTTCTTC. This codes for CASSGTRVRVYNEQFF.

This CDR3 is CASSRASGAEETQYF. The CDR3 coding sequence is TGTGCCAGCAGCCGAGCTAGCGGGGCGGAAGAGACCCAGTACTTC. The J gene is TRBJ2-5, the V gene TRBV6-5, with TRBD2 matching 9 bases. In germline, CDR1 is MNHEY, CDR2 SVGAGI. The CDR3 spans 15 residues. The V gene end was trimmed by 6 bases and the J gene end by 3 bases; junction bases not matched to a gene: 8.